The rows below give T cell receptor beta chains drawn from one sample of a study of T cells in Graves' hyperthyroidism and ophthalmopathy. TCRdb fed the multiplex PCR reads into MiXCR, producing one record per CDR3 protein. Among some 200,000 distinct CDR3 sequences listed, roughly 18% were seen once. The sequencing input was blood. The source is a man aged 50-60 years with Graves' hyperthyroidism. Each CDR3 is given with its conserved first and last residue. D genes are given only for firm matches. The size of a clone is reported for some rows only, either as once, few or many, or as a class for expanded clones.

DNA,CDR3,J,size,D,V
TGTGCCAGCAGCCCGATGAACAGGGGGCTTACCTACGAGCAGTACTTC,CASSPMNRGLTYEQYF,TRBJ2-7,few,TRBD1,TRBV6-1
TGTGCCAGCTTAGACAGTAGCTCCTACGAGCAGTACTTC,CASLDSSSYEQYF,TRBJ2-7,many,-,TRBV6-2/TRBV6-3
TGCGCCAGCAGCCAAGATATGAATCCGGGTGAAGCTTTCTTT,CASSQDMNPGEAFF,TRBJ1-1,-,-,TRBV4-1
TGTGCCAGCAGTTCGATTAGCGGGCAACAAGAGACCCAGTACTTC,CASSSISGQQETQYF,TRBJ2-5,-,TRBD2,TRBV28
TGTGCCAGCAGAGATTGGCTAGCGGGGGGAGATACGCAGTATTTT,CASRDWLAGGDTQYF,TRBJ2-3,many,TRBD2,TRBV2
TGTGCCAGCAGGCTCATCTCAGGGGAAAAACTGTTTTTT,CASRLISGEKLFF,TRBJ1-4,-,-,TRBV7-9
TGCAGTGCTAGAGCCCTCGAGGGGCAGGGCGGCTACACCGGGGAGCTGTTTTTT,CSARALEGQGGYTGELFF,TRBJ2-2,many,-,TRBV20-1
TGTGCCAGCAGTTACGAAGGACAGGGGTATTCACCCCTCCACTTT,CASSYEGQGYSPLHF,TRBJ1-6,few,TRBD1,TRBV6-6
TGTGGGGGATGGTCAGTCAATGAGCAGTTCTTC,CGGWSVNEQFF,TRBJ2-1,many,-,TRBV20-1
TGCGCCAGCAGTGATTGGGCGGGAGGGTCCAAAAACATTCAGTACTTC,CASSDWAGGSKNIQYF,TRBJ2-4,few,TRBD2,TRBV10-2
TGTGCCAGCTCACCACCCCTAGCGGAGCGCACCTCCTACAATGAGCAGTTCTTC,CASSPPLAERTSYNEQFF,TRBJ2-1,many,TRBD2,TRBV18
TGTGCCAGCAGCATGCTTGATGGCGGTGAGGGCTACGAGCAGTACTTC,CASSMLDGGEGYEQYF,TRBJ2-7,many,-,TRBV11-2
TGTGCCAGCAGCCCTAGTGGGGCGGGACTAGCGGGGACCTACGAGCAGTACTTC,CASSPSGAGLAGTYEQYF,TRBJ2-7,once,TRBD2,TRBV7-9
TGTGCCAGCAGCTTAGGCGCGGGAGGCGTTTTCTACGAGCAGTACTTC,CASSLGAGGVFYEQYF,TRBJ2-7,few,TRBD2,TRBV7-9
TGTGCCAGCGTTGCTCCGGGGCAGACCTACAATGAGCAGTTCTTC,CASVAPGQTYNEQFF,TRBJ2-1,-,-,TRBV28
TGTGCCAGCTCAGAGGGACTAGCGGAGACTGAGCAGTTCTTC,CASSEGLAETEQFF,TRBJ2-1,many,TRBD2,TRBV18
TGTGCCAGCAGTTACGGGGTGCACACTGAAGCTTTCTTT,CASSYGVHTEAFF,TRBJ1-1,-,-,TRBV6-2/TRBV6-3
TGCAGCGGCGGAGGGGGGGAACGAAACACCATATATTTT,CSGGGGERNTIYF,TRBJ1-3,few,-,TRBV29-1
TGTGCCAGCAGTCACTCTCGAATGGGCTATGGCTACACCTTC,CASSHSRMGYGYTF,TRBJ1-2,many,-,TRBV6-5
TGCGCCAGCAAGACCGGGACAACAACTTCCTACGAGCAGTACTTC,CASKTGTTTSYEQYF,TRBJ2-7,many,-,TRBV5-1
TGTGCCAGCAGCGGCTATTTGAACACTGAAGCTTTCTTT,CASSGYLNTEAFF,TRBJ1-1,-,-,TRBV5-5
TGTGCCAGCAGCCCGAACGGAGCTGAGCAGTTCTTC,CASSPNGAEQFF,TRBJ2-1,many,-,TRBV11-3
TGCAGTGCTGGCGGGGGGGGGCTAGCGGGACGCGAGCAGTACTTC,CSAGGGGLAGREQYF,TRBJ2-7,many,TRBD2,TRBV20-1
TGTGCCAGCAGCTTAGGTAGACTAGCGCCTTACAATGAGCAGTTCTTC,CASSLGRLAPYNEQFF,TRBJ2-1,many,TRBD2,TRBV11-3
TGTGCCAGCAGTCCCGACAGGGACAAGGATCAGCCCCAGCATTTT,CASSPDRDKDQPQHF,TRBJ1-5,many,TRBD1,TRBV28
TGTGCCAGCAGCTCCCCTGGGATCGGGCAGCCCCAGCATTTT,CASSSPGIGQPQHF,TRBJ1-5,-,-,TRBV7-2
TGTGCCAGCAGTTTAAGGGTCGGGGCAGTGGGGGTATCCAAAAACATTCAGTACTTC,CASSLRVGAVGVSKNIQYF,TRBJ2-4,few,-,TRBV27
TGTGCCAGCAGTTCCCCCGTAACGGTGGCAGTCTACGAGCAGTACTTC,CASSSPVTVAVYEQYF,TRBJ2-7,many,-,TRBV27
TGTGCCAGCAGGGGGGGGGCGTCTGGGGCCAACGTCCTGACTTTC,CASRGGASGANVLTF,TRBJ2-6,-,-,TRBV12-3/TRBV12-4
TGTGCCAGCAGCGGACAGGGGGCTTGGGAGCAGTACTTC,CASSGQGAWEQYF,TRBJ2-7,many,TRBD1,TRBV3-1
TGTGCCAGCAGTTTTGGGTCGACCGAGCAGTACTTC,CASSFGSTEQYF,TRBJ2-7,many,-,TRBV28
TGTGCCAGCAGCTTAAAAGGACGTCGCTCTGAAGCTTTCTTT,CASSLKGRRSEAFF,TRBJ1-1,few,-,TRBV12-3/TRBV12-4
TGCGCCAGCAGCCCGGCATCTAATACCTTGACGCAGTATTTT,CASSPASNTLTQYF,TRBJ2-3,-,-,TRBV5-1
TGTGCCAGCAGCTTAGATCGGGTGGCCGAAGCTTTCTTT,CASSLDRVAEAFF,TRBJ1-1,many,-,TRBV11-2
TGCGCCAGCAGCTTGGTTAAAAACACTGAAGCTTTCTTT,CASSLVKNTEAFF,TRBJ1-1,few,-,TRBV5-1
TGTGCCAGCAGCTTAGGGGTCCAAGCCGTTTGGAGGACCCAGTACTTC,CASSLGVQAVWRTQYF,TRBJ2-5,many,-,TRBV7-8
TGTGCCAGCAGCTCTAGTCCCACCACTAGCGGGGGACAATGGAACAATGAGCAGTTCTTC,CASSSSPTTSGGQWNNEQFF,TRBJ2-1,many,TRBD2,TRBV7-9
TGTGCCAGCACTACCGGGACATTTGCCTACGAGCAGTACTTC,CASTTGTFAYEQYF,TRBJ2-7,-,-,TRBV7-9
-,CASSLETGNSYEQYFGPGTEAFF,TRBJ1-1,-,-,TRBV12-3/TRBV12-4
TGCAGTGCTACCGACTGGGGACAGGGGCCGGGAGCTTTCTTT,CSATDWGQGPGAFF,TRBJ1-1,-,TRBD1,TRBV20-1
TGTGCCAGCAGCTTAACGGATCATATCGACAATGAGCAGTTCTTC,CASSLTDHIDNEQFF,TRBJ2-1,many,-,TRBV7-2
TGCAGTGCTATGATTGGGGCGACCCAGTACTTC,CSAMIGATQYF,TRBJ2-5,many,-,TRBV20-1
TGTGCCAGCAGTTTAGGGTGGGACGGCTACACCTTC,CASSLGWDGYTF,TRBJ1-2,-,-,TRBV28
TGTGCCGGCAGCCCCGGGCGTCAGACCCAGTACTTC,CAGSPGRQTQYF,TRBJ2-5,-,-,TRBV6-1
TGCGCCAGCAGTGAGGGTCTCGACGAGCAGTACTTC,CASSEGLDEQYF,TRBJ2-7,many,-,TRBV10-1
TGCAGCGTTGAATTGGGCAGGGCAAGCTCCTACAATGAGCAGTTCTTC,CSVELGRASSYNEQFF,TRBJ2-1,many,-,TRBV29-1
TGTGCCAGCAGAGACCTACAGGGTTACGGCAAAAACATTCAGTACTTC,CASRDLQGYGKNIQYF,TRBJ2-4,many,-,TRBV28
TGTGCCAGCACCCGACTAGCGGGAGAAGACAATGAGCAGTTCTTC,CASTRLAGEDNEQFF,TRBJ2-1,few,TRBD2,TRBV6-1
TGCAGTGCTAGGAAAACCGGGGGGCTAGCGGGAGTTATCTCCTACAATGAGCAGTTCTTC,CSARKTGGLAGVISYNEQFF,TRBJ2-1,many,TRBD2,TRBV20-1
TGTGCCAGCAGTTCGGGACTTCTCAACTACGAGCAGTACTTC,CASSSGLLNYEQYF,TRBJ2-7,many,-,TRBV6-2/TRBV6-3
TGTGCCAGCAACCGACAGGGGGCGCGGGAGGATACGCAGTATTTT,CASNRQGAREDTQYF,TRBJ2-3,few,TRBD1,TRBV2
TGTGCCAGCAGCCCACACGCTTTGGGGACCGACAATGAGCAGTTCTTC,CASSPHALGTDNEQFF,TRBJ2-1,-,-,TRBV11-2
TGTGCCAGCAGTGAAGGGCGGGTACAAGCTAACTATGGCTACACCTTC,CASSEGRVQANYGYTF,TRBJ1-2,many,-,TRBV2
TGTGCCAGCAGTTTAGTGGAGGAGGTCGACAGCTACACCTTC,CASSLVEEVDSYTF,TRBJ1-2,few,-,TRBV28